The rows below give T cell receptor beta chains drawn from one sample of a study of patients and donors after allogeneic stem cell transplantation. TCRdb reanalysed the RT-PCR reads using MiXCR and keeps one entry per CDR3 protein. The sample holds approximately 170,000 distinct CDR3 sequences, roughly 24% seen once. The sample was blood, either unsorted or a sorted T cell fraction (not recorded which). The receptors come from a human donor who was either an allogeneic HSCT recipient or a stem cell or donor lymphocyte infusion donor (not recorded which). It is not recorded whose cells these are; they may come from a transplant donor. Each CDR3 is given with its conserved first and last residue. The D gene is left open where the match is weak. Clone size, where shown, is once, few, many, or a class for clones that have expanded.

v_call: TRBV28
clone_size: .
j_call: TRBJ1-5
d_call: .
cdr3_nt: TGTGCCAGCAGTTTGGGGGGAAACAATCAGCCCCAGCATTTT
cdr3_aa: CASSLGGNNQPQHF

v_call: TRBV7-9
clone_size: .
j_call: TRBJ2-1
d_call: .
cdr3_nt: TGTGCCAGCAGCTTGGCGAGGGGCGGGGGCACCTACAATGAGCAGTTCTTC
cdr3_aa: CASSLARGGGTYNEQFF

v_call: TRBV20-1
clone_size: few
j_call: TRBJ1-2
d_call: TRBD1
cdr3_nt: TGCAGTGCTAGAGAGACAGGGAAAGGCTACACCTTC
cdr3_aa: CSARETGKGYTF

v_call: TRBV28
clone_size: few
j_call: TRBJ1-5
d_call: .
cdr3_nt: TGTGCCAGCAGGGACAGTGATGGGCAGCCCCAGCATTTT
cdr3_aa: CASRDSDGQPQHF

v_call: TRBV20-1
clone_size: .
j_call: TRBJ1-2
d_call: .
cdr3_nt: TGCAGTGCTGGCCCGAGGAACTATGGCTACACCTTC
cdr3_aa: CSAGPRNYGYTF

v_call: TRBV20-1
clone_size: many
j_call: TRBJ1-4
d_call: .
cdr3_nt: TGCAGTGCTAAAGACCGGACCGGTAAACTGTTTTTT
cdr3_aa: CSAKDRTGKLFF

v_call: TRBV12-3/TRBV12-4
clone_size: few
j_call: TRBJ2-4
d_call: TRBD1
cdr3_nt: TGTGCCAGCACCCCGACCGGGACAGTCAAAAACATTCAGTACTTC
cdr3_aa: CASTPTGTVKNIQYF

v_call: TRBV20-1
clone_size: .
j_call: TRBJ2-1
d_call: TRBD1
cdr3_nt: TGCAGTGCTGGGACAGGGGACAATGAGCAGTTCTTC
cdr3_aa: CSAGTGDNEQFF

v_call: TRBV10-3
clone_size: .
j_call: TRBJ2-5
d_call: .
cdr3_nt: TGTGCCATCAGTGAGGAGGCCATGTTTTCGGAGACCCAGTACTTC
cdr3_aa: CAISEEAMFSETQYF

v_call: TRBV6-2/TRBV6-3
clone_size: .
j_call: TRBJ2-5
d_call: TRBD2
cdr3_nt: TGTGCCAGCAGTTACGACCCTTCTTCTCTGCGGGAGGAGGGGGAGACCCAGTACTTC
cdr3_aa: CASSYDPSSLREEGETQYF

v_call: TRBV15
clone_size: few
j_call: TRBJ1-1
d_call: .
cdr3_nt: TGTGCCACCAGCAGACAGGGATTTACTGAAGCTTTCTTT
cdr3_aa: CATSRQGFTEAFF

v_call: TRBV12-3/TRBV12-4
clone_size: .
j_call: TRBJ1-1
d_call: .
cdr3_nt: TGTGCCAGCAGTTTAGCACCCCTTGCGGAAGCTTTCTTT
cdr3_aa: CASSLAPLAEAFF

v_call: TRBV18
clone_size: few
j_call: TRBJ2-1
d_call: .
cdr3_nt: TGTGCCAGCTCACCACCGGTCCCTCACAATGAGCAGTTCTTC
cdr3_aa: CASSPPVPHNEQFF

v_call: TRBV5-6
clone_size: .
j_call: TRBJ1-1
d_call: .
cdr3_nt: TGTGCCAGCAGTTTCGTTGAACCGGACACTGAAGCTTTCTTT
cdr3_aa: CASSFVEPDTEAFF

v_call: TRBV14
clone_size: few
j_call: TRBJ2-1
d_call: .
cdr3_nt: TGTGCCAGCAGCCACCAGCGGGTTCCCTACAATGAGCAGTTCTTC
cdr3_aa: CASSHQRVPYNEQFF

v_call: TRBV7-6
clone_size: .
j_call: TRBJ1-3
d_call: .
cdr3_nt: TGTGCCAGCAGCTTAGGGCTGGGAAACACCATATATTTT
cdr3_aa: CASSLGLGNTIYF

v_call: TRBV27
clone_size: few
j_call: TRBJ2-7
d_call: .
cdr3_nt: TGTGCCAGCAGTGTGTACCAGGGTTTTTACGAGCAGTACTTC
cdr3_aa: CASSVYQGFYEQYF

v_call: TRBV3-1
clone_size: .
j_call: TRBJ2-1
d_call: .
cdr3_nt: TGTGCCAGCAGCCAAGGGGCAGGTTCCTACAATGAGCAGTTCTTC
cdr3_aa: CASSQGAGSYNEQFF

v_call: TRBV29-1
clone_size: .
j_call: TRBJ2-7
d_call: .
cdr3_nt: TGCAGCTCCCCGTCTGGGCTAGCTGGAGACGAGCAGTACTTC
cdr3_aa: CSSPSGLAGDEQYF

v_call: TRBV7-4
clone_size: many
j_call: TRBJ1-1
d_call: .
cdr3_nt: TGTGCCAGCAGCTTTCTCGTTTGGGGCACTGAAGCTTTCTTT
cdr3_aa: CASSFLVWGTEAFF

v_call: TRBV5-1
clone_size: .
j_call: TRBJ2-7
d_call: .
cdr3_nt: TGCGCCAGCAGCTCTGGATTGTCCGTCACCTACGAGCAGTACTTC
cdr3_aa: CASSSGLSVTYEQYF

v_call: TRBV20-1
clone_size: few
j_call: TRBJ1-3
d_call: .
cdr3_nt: TGCAGTGCTAGGGAGTTTGGAAACACCATATATTTT
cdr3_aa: CSAREFGNTIYF

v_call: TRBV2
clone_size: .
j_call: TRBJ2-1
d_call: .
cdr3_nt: TGTGCCAGGGACAATGAGCAGTTCTTC
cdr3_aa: CARDNEQFF

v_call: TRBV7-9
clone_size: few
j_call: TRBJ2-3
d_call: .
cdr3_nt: TGTGCCAGCAGCTTAATTGCAGGAGGGACAGATACGCAGTTTTTT
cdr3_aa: CASSLIAGGTDTQFF

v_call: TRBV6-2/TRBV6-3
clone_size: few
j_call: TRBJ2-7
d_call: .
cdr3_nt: TGTGCCAGCAGAGATATCTCGACAGCGGGCACCTACGAGCAGTACTTC
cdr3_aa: CASRDISTAGTYEQYF

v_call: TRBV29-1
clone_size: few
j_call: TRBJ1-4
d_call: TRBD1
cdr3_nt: TGCAGCGTATCGACAGGGGGAAATGAAAAACTGTTTTTT
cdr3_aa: CSVSTGGNEKLFF

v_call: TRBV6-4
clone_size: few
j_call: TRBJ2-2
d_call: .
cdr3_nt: TGTGCCAGCAGTGACTTTGGCGGGGCATCCCCCGGGGAGCTGTTTTTT
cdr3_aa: CASSDFGGASPGELFF

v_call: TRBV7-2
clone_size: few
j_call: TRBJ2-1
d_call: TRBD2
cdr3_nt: TGTGCCAGCAGCTTAGCGGCTAGCGGGAGATACAATGAGCAGTTCTTC
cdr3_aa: CASSLAASGRYNEQFF